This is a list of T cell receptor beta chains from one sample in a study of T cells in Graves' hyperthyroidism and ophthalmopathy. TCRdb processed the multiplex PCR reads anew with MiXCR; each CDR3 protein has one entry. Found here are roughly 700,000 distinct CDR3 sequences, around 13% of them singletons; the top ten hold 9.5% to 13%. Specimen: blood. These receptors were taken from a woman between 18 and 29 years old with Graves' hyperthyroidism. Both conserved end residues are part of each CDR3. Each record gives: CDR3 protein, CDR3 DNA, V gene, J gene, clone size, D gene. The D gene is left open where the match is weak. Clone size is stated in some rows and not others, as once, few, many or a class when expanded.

CDR3 protein: CASSLAFIIPGNTEAFF
CDR3 DNA: TGTGCCAGCAGCTTGGCCTTTATTATTCCGGGGAACACTGAAGCTTTCTTT
V gene: TRBV5-8
J gene: TRBJ1-1
clone size: .
D gene: .

CDR3 protein: CASSFEGGPREQYF
CDR3 DNA: TGTGCCAGCAGCTTTGAGGGAGGGCCCCGAGAGCAGTACTTC
V gene: TRBV7-2
J gene: TRBJ2-7
clone size: many
D gene: TRBD2

CDR3 protein: CSVLPVYLGLTQETQYF
CDR3 DNA: TGCAGCGTGCTTCCGGTTTATCTGGGACTTACCCAAGAGACCCAGTACTTC
V gene: TRBV29-1
J gene: TRBJ2-5
clone size: .
D gene: .

CDR3 protein: CAISGTAQETQYF
CDR3 DNA: TGTGCCATCAGTGGGACAGCCCAAGAGACCCAGTACTTC
V gene: TRBV10-3
J gene: TRBJ2-5
clone size: .
D gene: .

CDR3 protein: CASSPPGTALTHYGYTF
CDR3 DNA: TGTGCCAGCTCACCACCGGGGACCGCTTTAACCCACTATGGCTACACCTTC
V gene: TRBV6-1
J gene: TRBJ1-2
clone size: .
D gene: .

CDR3 protein: CASSFRAIYGYTF
CDR3 DNA: TGTGCCAGCAGCTTTCGGGCCATCTATGGCTACACCTTC
V gene: TRBV7-2
J gene: TRBJ1-2
clone size: many
D gene: .

CDR3 protein: CASSQEWYPMGGTSTDTQYF
CDR3 DNA: TGTGCCAGCAGCCAAGAGTGGTACCCGATGGGGGGAACGAGCACAGATACGCAGTATTTT
V gene: TRBV14
J gene: TRBJ2-3
clone size: many
D gene: .

CDR3 protein: CASSSGTALVAFF
CDR3 DNA: TGTGCCAGCAGCTCCGGGACCGCGCTAGTGGCTTTCTTT
V gene: TRBV5-6
J gene: TRBJ1-1
clone size: .
D gene: .

CDR3 protein: CSARRSGRVTDTQYF
CDR3 DNA: TGCAGTGCTAGACGCAGCGGGAGGGTCACAGATACGCAGTATTTT
V gene: TRBV20-1
J gene: TRBJ2-3
clone size: many
D gene: TRBD2

CDR3 protein: CSVGTQPRGETQYF
CDR3 DNA: TGCAGCGTTGGAACCCAGCCGAGGGGGGAGACCCAGTACTTC
V gene: TRBV29-1
J gene: TRBJ2-5
clone size: few
D gene: .

CDR3 protein: CSAYAISQPQHF
CDR3 DNA: TGCAGTGCTTATGCGATAAGTCAGCCCCAGCATTTT
V gene: TRBV20-1
J gene: TRBJ1-5
clone size: few
D gene: .

CDR3 protein: CSARGGGHPTQYF
CDR3 DNA: TGCAGTGCTAGAGGTGGAGGGCACCCTACGCAGTATTTT
V gene: TRBV20-1
J gene: TRBJ2-3
clone size: many
D gene: .

CDR3 protein: CSADPPLLAGSREQFF
CDR3 DNA: TGCAGTGCTGACCCACCCCTTTTAGCGGGATCAAGGGAGCAGTTCTTC
V gene: TRBV20-1
J gene: TRBJ2-1
clone size: .
D gene: TRBD2

CDR3 protein: CASTLGGSGYYNEQFF
CDR3 DNA: TGTGCCAGCACCCTAGGGGGTAGCGGGTATTACAATGAGCAGTTCTTC
V gene: TRBV11-2
J gene: TRBJ2-1
clone size: many
D gene: .

CDR3 protein: CASTPPTSGAYEQYF
CDR3 DNA: TGTGCCAGCACCCCCCCGACTAGCGGCGCCTACGAGCAGTACTTC
V gene: TRBV6-1
J gene: TRBJ2-7
clone size: few
D gene: TRBD2

CDR3 protein: CSGGLAETQYF
CDR3 DNA: TGCAGCGGAGGACTAGCGGAGACCCAGTACTTC
V gene: TRBV29-1
J gene: TRBJ2-5
clone size: few
D gene: TRBD2

CDR3 protein: CASSPDGLYGYTF
CDR3 DNA: TGTGCCAGCAGCCCTGACGGGCTCTATGGCTACACCTTC
V gene: TRBV7-9
J gene: TRBJ1-2
clone size: many
D gene: .

CDR3 protein: CASSESQGSGNTIYF
CDR3 DNA: TGTGCCAGCTCAGAGTCACAGGGCTCTGGAAACACCATATATTTT
V gene: TRBV18
J gene: TRBJ1-3
clone size: few
D gene: .

CDR3 protein: CASSLVLANDEQFF
CDR3 DNA: TGCGCCAGCAGCTTGGTTTTAGCAAACGATGAGCAGTTCTTC
V gene: TRBV5-1
J gene: TRBJ2-1
clone size: .
D gene: .

CDR3 protein: CASSQVSDGAYEQYF
CDR3 DNA: TGTGCCAGCAGCCAAGTTTCGGACGGGGCCTACGAGCAGTACTTC
V gene: TRBV3-1
J gene: TRBJ2-7
clone size: few
D gene: .

CDR3 protein: CASSLLDGSYNEQFF
CDR3 DNA: TGTGCCAGCAGCTTACTAGATGGGTCCTACAATGAGCAGTTCTTC
V gene: TRBV7-3
J gene: TRBJ2-1
clone size: few
D gene: .

CDR3 protein: CASRGGIYTGELFF
CDR3 DNA: TGTGCCAGCCGCGGGGGGATTTACACCGGGGAGCTGTTTTTT
V gene: TRBV3-1
J gene: TRBJ2-2
clone size: .
D gene: TRBD2

CDR3 protein: CSVSLAGVEYEQYF
CDR3 DNA: TGCAGCGTTTCCTTAGCGGGAGTAGAGTACGAGCAGTACTTC
V gene: TRBV29-1
J gene: TRBJ2-7
clone size: few
D gene: TRBD2

CDR3 protein: CSARPVAGGSYEQYF
CDR3 DNA: TGCAGTGCTAGACCCGTAGCGGGAGGTTCCTACGAGCAGTACTTC
V gene: TRBV20-1
J gene: TRBJ2-7
clone size: many
D gene: TRBD2

CDR3 protein: CASSLVSGTGEGEQYF
CDR3 DNA: TGTGCCAGCAGCTTAGTGTCGGGGACAGGGGAAGGCGAGCAGTACTTC
V gene: TRBV11-2
J gene: TRBJ2-7
clone size: many
D gene: TRBD1

CDR3 protein: CASTQEGSGRESYNEQFF
CDR3 DNA: TGCGCCAGCACCCAGGAGGGTAGCGGGAGAGAATCCTACAATGAGCAGTTCTTC
V gene: TRBV5-1
J gene: TRBJ2-1
clone size: many
D gene: TRBD2

CDR3 protein: CASIPQGRWTSGSLYNEQFF
CDR3 DNA: TGTGCCAGCATTCCCCAAGGGAGGTGGACTAGCGGGAGCCTTTACAATGAGCAGTTCTTC
V gene: TRBV28
J gene: TRBJ2-1
clone size: .
D gene: TRBD2

CDR3 protein: CASSFGLAESSTDTQYF
CDR3 DNA: TGTGCCAGCAGCTTCGGACTAGCGGAGTCTAGCACAGATACGCAGTATTTT
V gene: TRBV7-9
J gene: TRBJ2-3
clone size: few
D gene: TRBD2

CDR3 protein: CASSSRLAGNTDTQYF
CDR3 DNA: TGTGCCAGCAGCTCCCGACTAGCGGGAAACACAGATACGCAGTATTTT
V gene: TRBV3-1
J gene: TRBJ2-3
clone size: many
D gene: TRBD2

CDR3 protein: CSYRRGISYEQYF
CDR3 DNA: TGCAGCTACAGAAGGGGGATCTCCTACGAGCAGTACTTC
V gene: TRBV20-1
J gene: TRBJ2-7
clone size: many
D gene: .

CDR3 protein: CASSPTGGTGELFF
CDR3 DNA: TGTGCCAGCAGCCCGACCGGGGGGACCGGGGAGCTGTTTTTT
V gene: TRBV7-9
J gene: TRBJ2-2
clone size: few
D gene: TRBD2

CDR3 protein: CALRDRKNSPLHF
CDR3 DNA: TGTGCCCTAAGGGACAGGAAGAATTCACCCCTCCACTTT
V gene: TRBV2
J gene: TRBJ1-6
clone size: many
D gene: TRBD1

CDR3 protein: CSARNRGPRSYNEQFF
CDR3 DNA: TGCAGTGCTAGAAACAGGGGCCCGCGCTCCTACAATGAGCAGTTCTTC
V gene: TRBV20-1
J gene: TRBJ2-1
clone size: many
D gene: TRBD1

CDR3 protein: CASRTASVAYEQYF
CDR3 DNA: TGTGCCAGCAGGACAGCGTCGGTTGCCTACGAGCAGTACTTC
V gene: TRBV6-2/TRBV6-3
J gene: TRBJ2-7
clone size: many
D gene: .

CDR3 protein: CASSSNRELNYEQYF
CDR3 DNA: TGTGCCAGCAGTTCCAACAGGGAATTAAACTACGAGCAGTACTTC
V gene: TRBV12-3/TRBV12-4
J gene: TRBJ2-7
clone size: many
D gene: .

CDR3 protein: CASSEGRTLSVETQYF
CDR3 DNA: TGTGCCAGCAGTGAAGGACGGACGCTTTCCGTTGAGACCCAGTACTTC
V gene: TRBV2
J gene: TRBJ2-5
clone size: many
D gene: .

CDR3 protein: CTSSPPTGANYGYTF
CDR3 DNA: TGTACCAGCAGCCCTCCGACAGGGGCAAATTATGGCTACACCTTC
V gene: TRBV7-2
J gene: TRBJ1-2
clone size: .
D gene: TRBD1

CDR3 protein: CASSLDGRGWRSYEQYF
CDR3 DNA: TGTGCCAGCAGCTTAGATGGGAGGGGATGGAGGTCCTACGAGCAGTACTTC
V gene: TRBV11-2
J gene: TRBJ2-7
clone size: many
D gene: TRBD2

CDR3 protein: CASSDRVGTTEAFF
CDR3 DNA: TGTGCCAGCAGTGATCGGGTGGGGACCACTGAAGCTTTCTTT
V gene: TRBV2
J gene: TRBJ1-1
clone size: many
D gene: .

CDR3 protein: CATSNGLAGESTDTQYF
CDR3 DNA: TGTGCCACCAGTAACGGCCTAGCGGGAGAAAGCACAGATACGCAGTATTTT
V gene: TRBV24-1
J gene: TRBJ2-3
clone size: few
D gene: TRBD2

CDR3 protein: CSASYSGTGPEQYF
CDR3 DNA: TGCAGTGCTAGTTACTCCGGGACAGGACCCGAGCAGTACTTC
V gene: TRBV20-1
J gene: TRBJ2-7
clone size: many
D gene: TRBD1

CDR3 protein: CASSYSGTGFTEAFF
CDR3 DNA: TGTGCCAGCAGTTACTCGGGGACAGGGTTCACTGAAGCTTTCTTT
V gene: TRBV6-5
J gene: TRBJ1-1
clone size: few
D gene: TRBD1